This T cell receptor (beta chain) is from a study of post-analysis software for immune sequencing data. On this clonotype: It is likely a read error, because the conserved phenylalanine at the end of the CDR3 is missing.

Included in the TCR beta cDNA libraries were unique molecular identifiers. TCRdb analysed the PCR reads with MiXCR anew, one entry per CDR3 protein. Of roughly 540,000 distinct CDR3 sequences in the sample, around 36% were seen once. The clonotype originates from a girl aged 2-17 years with multiple sclerosis. The sample consisted of blood.

The CDR3 sequence: CASSLDGNQPQHC. The CDR3 coding sequence is TGTGCCAGCTCACTCGACGGGAATCAGCCCCAGCATTGT. The rearrangement links TRBV18 to TRBJ1-5; D ambiguous. Germline loops: CDR1 KGHSH, CDR2 LQKENI. The CDR3 contains 13 residues. The V end was cut by 4 bases, the J end by 4 bases, with 8 bases between.